This T cell receptor beta chain is drawn from a study of T-cell memory formation after mild COVID-19. Note on this clonotype: Its target is unknown.

The CDR3 totals 17 residues. V was clipped by 8 bases and J by 1 base, with 23 bases between them. CDR1 is MGHRA and CDR2 is YSYEKL in the germline V gene. The study, taken as a whole, reports: The pre-infection memory compartment contained some responding clones, suggesting cross-reactive memory joined. Contracting clones from day 15 to 85 showed balanced CD4/CD8; later expanders favored CD4+.

TCR alpha and TCR beta cDNA libraries with sample barcodes and UMIs came from 5'RACE using constant-segment primers. TCRdb itself ran the 5' RACE reads through MiXCR, one entry per CDR3 protein. The data hold 300,000 to 350,000 distinct CDR3 sequences, with about 13% observed a single time. The gene calls are TRBV4-1 and TRBJ1-2, with D perhaps matching TRBD1 (6 bases). The TCR comes from a man younger than 35 who had mild COVID-19 (a few samples of this study predate the infection). Cell type and time point are not known. Material for sequencing was PBMCs or a T cell subset sorted from them (not recorded which). The CDR3 sequence is CASSQGWSGDFNYGYTF. The CDR3 DNA reads as TGCGCCAGCTCCCAGGGGTGGTCAGGGGATTTTAACTATGGCTACACCTTC.